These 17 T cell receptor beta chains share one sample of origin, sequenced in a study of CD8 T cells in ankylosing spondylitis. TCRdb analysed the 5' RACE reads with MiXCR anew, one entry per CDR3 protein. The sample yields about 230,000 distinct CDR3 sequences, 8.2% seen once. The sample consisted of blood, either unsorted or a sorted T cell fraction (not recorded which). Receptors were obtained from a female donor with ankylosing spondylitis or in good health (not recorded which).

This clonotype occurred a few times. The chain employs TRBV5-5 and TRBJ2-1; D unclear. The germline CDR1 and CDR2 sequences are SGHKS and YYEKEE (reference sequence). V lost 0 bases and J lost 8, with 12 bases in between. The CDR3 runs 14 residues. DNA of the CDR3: TGTGCCAGCAGCTTGGACGGTGGGCCCGATGAGCAGTTCTTC. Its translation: CASSLDGGPDEQFF.

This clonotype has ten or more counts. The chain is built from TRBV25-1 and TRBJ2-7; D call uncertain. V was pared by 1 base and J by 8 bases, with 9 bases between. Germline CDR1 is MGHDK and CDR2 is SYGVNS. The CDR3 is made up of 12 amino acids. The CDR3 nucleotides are TGTGCCAGCAGTGAATTGATAGGACAGCAGTACTTC. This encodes CASSELIGQQYF.

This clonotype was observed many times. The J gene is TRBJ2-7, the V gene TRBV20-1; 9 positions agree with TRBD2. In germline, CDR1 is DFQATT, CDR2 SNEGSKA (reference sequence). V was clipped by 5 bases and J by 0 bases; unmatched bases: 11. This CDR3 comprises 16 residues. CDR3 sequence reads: CSAFPLRLAASYEQYF. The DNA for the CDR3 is TGCAGTGCTTTCCCTCTCAGACTAGCGGCCTCCTACGAGCAGTACTTC.

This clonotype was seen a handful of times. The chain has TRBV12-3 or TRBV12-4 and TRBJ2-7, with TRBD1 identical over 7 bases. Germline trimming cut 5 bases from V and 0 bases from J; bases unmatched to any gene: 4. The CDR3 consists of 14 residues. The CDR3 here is CASSNRDSSYEQYF. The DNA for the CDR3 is TGTGCCAGCAGTAACCGGGACAGCTCCTACGAGCAGTACTTC.

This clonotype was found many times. The CDR3: CSVAGKTSGSIEQYF. As DNA, the CDR3 is TGCAGCGTTGCAGGAAAGACTAGCGGGAGTATTGAGCAGTACTTC. The chain has TRBV29-1 and TRBJ2-7, with 12 bases fitting TRBD2. The CDR3 contains 15 residues. V dropped 4 bases and J dropped 7; count of bases not matched to a gene: 11. Germline CDR1 reads SQVTM; CDR2 reads ANQGSEA.

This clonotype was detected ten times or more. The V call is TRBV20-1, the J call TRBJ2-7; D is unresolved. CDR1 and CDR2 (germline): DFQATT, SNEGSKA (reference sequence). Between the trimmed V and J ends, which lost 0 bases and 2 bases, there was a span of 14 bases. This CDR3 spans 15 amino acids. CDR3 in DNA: TGCAGTGCTAGAGAGAGACTTGAAAAACCCTACGAGCAGTACTTC. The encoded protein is CSARERLEKPYEQYF.

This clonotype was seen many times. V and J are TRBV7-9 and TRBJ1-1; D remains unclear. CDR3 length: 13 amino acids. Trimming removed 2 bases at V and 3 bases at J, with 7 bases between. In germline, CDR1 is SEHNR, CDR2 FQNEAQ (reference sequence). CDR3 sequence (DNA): TGTGCCAGCAGCTTAAGTAAGGACACTGAAGCTTTCTTT. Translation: CASSLSKDTEAFF.

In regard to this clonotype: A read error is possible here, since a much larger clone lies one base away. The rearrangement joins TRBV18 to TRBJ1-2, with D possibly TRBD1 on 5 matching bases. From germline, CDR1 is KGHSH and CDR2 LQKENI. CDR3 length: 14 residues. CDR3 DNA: TGTGCCAGCTCACCCGACAGAGCTAACTATGGCCACACCTTC. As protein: CASSPDRANYGHTF. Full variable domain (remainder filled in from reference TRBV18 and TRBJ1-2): NAGVMQNPRHLVRRRGQEARLRCSPMKGHSHVYWYRQLPEEGLKFMVYLQKENIIDESGMPKERFSAEFPKEGPSILRIQQVVRGDSAAYFCASSPDRANYGHTFGSGTRLTVV.

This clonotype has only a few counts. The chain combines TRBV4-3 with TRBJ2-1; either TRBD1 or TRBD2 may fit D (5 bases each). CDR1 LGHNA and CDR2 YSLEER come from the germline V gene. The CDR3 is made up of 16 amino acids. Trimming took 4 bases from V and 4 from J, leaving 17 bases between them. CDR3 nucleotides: TGCGCCAGCAGCCGTCGACGGGGACCGATATACAATGAGCAGTTCTTC. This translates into CASSRRRGPIYNEQFF.

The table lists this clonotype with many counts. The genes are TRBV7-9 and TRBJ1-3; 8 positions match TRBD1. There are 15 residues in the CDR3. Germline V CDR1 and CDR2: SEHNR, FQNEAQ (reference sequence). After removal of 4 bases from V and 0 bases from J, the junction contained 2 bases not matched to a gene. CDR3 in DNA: TGTGCCAGCAGCTGGGACAGGCGCTCTGGAAACACCATATATTTT. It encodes CASSWDRRSGNTIYF.

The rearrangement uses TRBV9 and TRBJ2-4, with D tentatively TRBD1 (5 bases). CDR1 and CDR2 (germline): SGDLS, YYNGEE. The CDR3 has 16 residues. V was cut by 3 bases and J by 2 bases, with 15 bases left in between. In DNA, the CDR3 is TGTGCCAGCAGCGGCCCAGGGAAGGGAACCAAAAACATTCAGTACTTC. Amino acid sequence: CASSGPGKGTKNIQYF.

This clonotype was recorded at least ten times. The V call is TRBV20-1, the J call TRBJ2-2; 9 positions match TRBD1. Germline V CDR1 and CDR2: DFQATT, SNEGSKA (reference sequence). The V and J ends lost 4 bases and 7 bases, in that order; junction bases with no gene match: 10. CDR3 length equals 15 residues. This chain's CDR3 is CSANPGTGKLGELFF. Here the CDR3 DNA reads TGCAGTGCTAACCCCGGGACAGGGAAACTCGGGGAGCTGTTTTTT.

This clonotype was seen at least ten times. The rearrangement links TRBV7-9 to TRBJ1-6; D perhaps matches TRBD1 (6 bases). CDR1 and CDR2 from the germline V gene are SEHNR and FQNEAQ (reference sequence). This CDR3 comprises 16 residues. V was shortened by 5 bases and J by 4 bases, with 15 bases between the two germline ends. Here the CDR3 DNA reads TGTGCCAGCAGCACGACACAGGGCCCGTATAATTCACCCCTCCACTTT. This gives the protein CASSTTQGPYNSPLHF.

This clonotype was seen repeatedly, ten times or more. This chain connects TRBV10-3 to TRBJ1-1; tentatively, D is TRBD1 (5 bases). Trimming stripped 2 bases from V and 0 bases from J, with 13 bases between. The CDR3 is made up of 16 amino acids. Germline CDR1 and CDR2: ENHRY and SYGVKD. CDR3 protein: CAISEQDRAMNTEAFF. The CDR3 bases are TGTGCCATCAGTGAGCAAGACAGAGCCATGAACACTGAAGCTTTCTTT.

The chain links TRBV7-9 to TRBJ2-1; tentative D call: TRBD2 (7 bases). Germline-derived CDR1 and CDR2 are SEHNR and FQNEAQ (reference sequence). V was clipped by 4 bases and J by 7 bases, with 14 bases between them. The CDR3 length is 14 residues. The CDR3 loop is CASSYPGGENEQFF. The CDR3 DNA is TGTGCCAGCAGCTATCCGGGGGGCGAGAATGAGCAGTTCTTC.

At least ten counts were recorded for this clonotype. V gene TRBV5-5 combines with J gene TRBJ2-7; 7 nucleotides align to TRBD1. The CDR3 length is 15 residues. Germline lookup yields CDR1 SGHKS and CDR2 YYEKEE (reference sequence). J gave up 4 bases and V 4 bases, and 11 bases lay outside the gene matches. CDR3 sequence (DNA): TGTGCCAGCAGCCCCAGTAGAGACAGGGTATACGAGCAGTACTTC. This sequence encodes CASSPSRDRVYEQYF.

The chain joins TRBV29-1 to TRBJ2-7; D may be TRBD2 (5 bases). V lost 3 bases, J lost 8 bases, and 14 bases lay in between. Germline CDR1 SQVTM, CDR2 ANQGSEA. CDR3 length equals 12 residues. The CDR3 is CSVEVTEGKQYF. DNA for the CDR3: TGCAGCGTTGAGGTTACTGAGGGAAAGCAGTACTTC.